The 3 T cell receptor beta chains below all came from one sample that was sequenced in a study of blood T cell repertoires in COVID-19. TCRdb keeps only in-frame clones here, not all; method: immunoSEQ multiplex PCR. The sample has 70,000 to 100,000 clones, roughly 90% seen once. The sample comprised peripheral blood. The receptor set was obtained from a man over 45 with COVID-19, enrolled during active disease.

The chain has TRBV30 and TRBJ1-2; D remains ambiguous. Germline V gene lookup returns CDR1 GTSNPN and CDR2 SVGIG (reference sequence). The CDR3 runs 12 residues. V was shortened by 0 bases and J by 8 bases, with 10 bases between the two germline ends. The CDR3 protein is CAWSVMRAGYTF. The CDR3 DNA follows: TGTGCCTGGAGTGTAATGCGGGCAGGCTACACCTTC. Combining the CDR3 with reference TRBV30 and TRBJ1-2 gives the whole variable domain SQTIHQWPATLVQPVGSPLSLECTVEGTSNPNLYWYRQAAGRGLQLLFYSVGIGQISSEVPQNLSASRPQDRQFILSSKKLLLSDSGFYLCAWSVMRAGYTFGSGTRLTVV.

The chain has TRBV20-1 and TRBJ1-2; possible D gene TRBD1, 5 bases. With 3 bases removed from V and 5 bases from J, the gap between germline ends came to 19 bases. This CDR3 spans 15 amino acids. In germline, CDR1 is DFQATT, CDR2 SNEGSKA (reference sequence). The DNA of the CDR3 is TGCAGTGCTAGTACATCGGGGGGATCGGCGTATGGCTACACCTTC. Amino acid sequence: CSASTSGGSAYGYTF.

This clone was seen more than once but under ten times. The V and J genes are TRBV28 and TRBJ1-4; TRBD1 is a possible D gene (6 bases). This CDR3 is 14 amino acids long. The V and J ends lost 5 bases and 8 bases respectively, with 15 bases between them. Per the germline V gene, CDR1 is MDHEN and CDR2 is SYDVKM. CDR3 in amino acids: CASSRSQGMEKLFF. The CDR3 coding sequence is TGTGCCAGCAGTAGGTCGCAGGGGATGGAAAAACTGTTTTTT.